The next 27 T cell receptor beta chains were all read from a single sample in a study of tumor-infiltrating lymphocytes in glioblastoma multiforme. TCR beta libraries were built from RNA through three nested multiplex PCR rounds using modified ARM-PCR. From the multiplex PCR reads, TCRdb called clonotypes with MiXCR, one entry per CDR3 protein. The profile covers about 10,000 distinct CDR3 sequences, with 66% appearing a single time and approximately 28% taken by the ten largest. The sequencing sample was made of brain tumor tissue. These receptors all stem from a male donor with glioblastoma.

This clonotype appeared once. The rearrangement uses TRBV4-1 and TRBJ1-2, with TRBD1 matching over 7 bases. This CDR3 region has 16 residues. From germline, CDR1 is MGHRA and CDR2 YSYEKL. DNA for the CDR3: TGCGCTAGCGGCCAAAATCGATACAGGGGAAACTATGGCTACACCTTC. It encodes CASGQNRYRGNYGYTF.

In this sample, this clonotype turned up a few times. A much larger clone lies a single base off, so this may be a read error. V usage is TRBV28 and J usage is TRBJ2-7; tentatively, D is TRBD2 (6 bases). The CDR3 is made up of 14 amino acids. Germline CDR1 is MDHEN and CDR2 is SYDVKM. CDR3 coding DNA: TGTGCCAGCAGTGGGGTAGCGGAACTCTACGAGCGGTACTTC. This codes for CASSGVAELYERYF.

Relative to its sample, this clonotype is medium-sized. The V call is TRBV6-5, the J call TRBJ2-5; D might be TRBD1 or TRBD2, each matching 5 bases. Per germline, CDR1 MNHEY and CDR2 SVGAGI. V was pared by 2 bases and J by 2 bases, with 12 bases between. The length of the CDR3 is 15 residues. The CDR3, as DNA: TGTGCCAGCAGTTACCGGGGCAGGCCACAAGAGACCCAGTACTTC. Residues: CASSYRGRPQETQYF.

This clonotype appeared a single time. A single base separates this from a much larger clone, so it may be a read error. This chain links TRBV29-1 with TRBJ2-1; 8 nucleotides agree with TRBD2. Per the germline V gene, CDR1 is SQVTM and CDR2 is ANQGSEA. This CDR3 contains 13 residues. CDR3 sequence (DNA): TGCAGCTCTCATAAACTAGCGGACAATGAGCAGTCCTTC. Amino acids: CSSHKLADNEQSF.

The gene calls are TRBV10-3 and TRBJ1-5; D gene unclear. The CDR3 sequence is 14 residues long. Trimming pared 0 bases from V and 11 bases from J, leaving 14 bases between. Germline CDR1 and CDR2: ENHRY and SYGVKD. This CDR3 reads CAISESGYSGSQHF. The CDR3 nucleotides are TGTGCCATCAGTGAGTCAGGTTACAGCGGGTCCCAGCATTTT.

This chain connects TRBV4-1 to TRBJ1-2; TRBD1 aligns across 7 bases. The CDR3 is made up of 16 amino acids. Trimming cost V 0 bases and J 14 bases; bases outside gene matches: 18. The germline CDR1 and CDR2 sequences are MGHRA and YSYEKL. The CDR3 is CASSQDRYRGNYGHTF. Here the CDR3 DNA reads TGCGCCAGCAGCCAAGACCGATACAGGGGAAACTATGGCCATACCTTC.

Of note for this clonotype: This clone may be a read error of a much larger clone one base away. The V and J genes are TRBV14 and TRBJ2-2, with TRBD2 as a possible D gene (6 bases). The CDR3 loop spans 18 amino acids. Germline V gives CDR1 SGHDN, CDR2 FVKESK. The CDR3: CASSQVASARDNTGELLF. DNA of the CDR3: TGTGCCAGCAGCCAAGTCGCTAGCGCGAGGGATAACACCGGGGAGCTGCTTTTT.

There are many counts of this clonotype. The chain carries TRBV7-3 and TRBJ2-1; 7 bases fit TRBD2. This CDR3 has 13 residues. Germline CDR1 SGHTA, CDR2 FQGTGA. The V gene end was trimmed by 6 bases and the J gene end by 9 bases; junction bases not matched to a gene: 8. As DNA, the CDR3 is TGTGCCAGCAGTAGGGAGGGGTTGAGTGAGCAGTTCTTC. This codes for CASSREGLSEQFF.

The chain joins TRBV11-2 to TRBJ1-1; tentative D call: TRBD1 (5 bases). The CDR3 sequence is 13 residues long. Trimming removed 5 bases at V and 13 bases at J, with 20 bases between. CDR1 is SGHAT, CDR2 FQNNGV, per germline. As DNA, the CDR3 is TGTGCCAGCAGCCTGAGTTACGACAGATCGGTTTTCTTT. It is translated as CASSLSYDRSVFF.

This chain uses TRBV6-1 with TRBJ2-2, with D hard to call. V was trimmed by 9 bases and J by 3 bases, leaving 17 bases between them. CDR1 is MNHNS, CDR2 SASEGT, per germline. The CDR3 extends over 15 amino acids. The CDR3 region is CASESGFGYTGELFF. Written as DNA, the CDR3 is TGTGCCAGTGAATCTGGGTTTGGGTACACCGGGGAGCTGTTTTTT.

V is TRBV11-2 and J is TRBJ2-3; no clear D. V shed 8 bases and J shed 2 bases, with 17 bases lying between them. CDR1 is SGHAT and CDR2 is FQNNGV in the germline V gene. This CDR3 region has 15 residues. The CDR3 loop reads CASYSYGIDTDTQYF. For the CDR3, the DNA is TGTGCCAGCTACTCCTATGGGATTGACACAGATACGCAGTATTTT.

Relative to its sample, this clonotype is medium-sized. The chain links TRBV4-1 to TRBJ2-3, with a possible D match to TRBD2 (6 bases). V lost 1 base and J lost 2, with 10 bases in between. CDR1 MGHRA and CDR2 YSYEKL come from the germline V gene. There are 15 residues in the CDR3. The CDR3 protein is CASSQAAGHTDTQYF. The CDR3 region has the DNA TGCGCCAGCAGCCAAGCTGCGGGGCACACAGATACGCAGTATTTT.

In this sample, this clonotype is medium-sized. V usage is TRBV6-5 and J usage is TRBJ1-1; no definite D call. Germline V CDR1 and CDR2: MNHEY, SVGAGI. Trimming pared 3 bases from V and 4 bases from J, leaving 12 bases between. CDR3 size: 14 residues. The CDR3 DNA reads TGTGCCAGCAGTTATCAGGAAGAGGGCACTGAAGCTTTCTTT. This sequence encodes CASSYQEEGTEAFF.

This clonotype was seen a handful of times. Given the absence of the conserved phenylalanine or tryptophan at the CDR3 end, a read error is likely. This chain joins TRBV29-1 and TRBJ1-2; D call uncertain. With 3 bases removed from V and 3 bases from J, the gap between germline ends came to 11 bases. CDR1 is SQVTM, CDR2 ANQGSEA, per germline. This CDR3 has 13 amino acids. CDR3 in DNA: TGCAGCGTTGATCCTAAGGACGACTATGGCTACACCATC. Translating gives CSVDPKDDYGYTI.

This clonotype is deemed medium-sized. This CDR3 reads CAISETSGRLIYEQYF. The DNA for the CDR3 is TGTGCCATCAGTGAGACTAGCGGGAGACTCATCTACGAGCAGTACTTC. V and J are TRBV10-3 and TRBJ2-7; 11 nucleotides line up with TRBD2. Losses at the gene ends were 2 bases for V and 3 bases for J; bases not matched to a gene: 6. Germline V gives CDR1 ENHRY, CDR2 SYGVKD. This CDR3 is 16 amino acids long.

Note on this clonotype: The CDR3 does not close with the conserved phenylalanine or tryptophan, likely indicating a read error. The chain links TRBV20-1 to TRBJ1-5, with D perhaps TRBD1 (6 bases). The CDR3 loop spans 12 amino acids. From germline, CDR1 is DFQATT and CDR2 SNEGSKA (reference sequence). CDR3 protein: CGASTGLQPQHL. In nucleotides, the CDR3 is TGCGGTGCTAGTACAGGGTTGCAGCCCCAGCATTTA.

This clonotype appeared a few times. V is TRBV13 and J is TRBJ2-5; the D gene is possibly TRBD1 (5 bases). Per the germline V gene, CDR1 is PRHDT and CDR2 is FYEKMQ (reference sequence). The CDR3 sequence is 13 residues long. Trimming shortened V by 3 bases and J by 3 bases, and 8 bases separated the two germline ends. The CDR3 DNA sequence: TGTGCCAGCAGCTTGGGCAGGGAAGAGACCCAGTACTTC. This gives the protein CASSLGREETQYF.

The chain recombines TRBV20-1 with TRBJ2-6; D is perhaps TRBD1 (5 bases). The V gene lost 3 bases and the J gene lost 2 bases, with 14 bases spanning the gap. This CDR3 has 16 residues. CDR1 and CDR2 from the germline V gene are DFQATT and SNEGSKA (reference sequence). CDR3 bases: TGCAGTGCTAGTGAGACAGTCGCTACTGGGGCCAACGTCCTGACTTTC. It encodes CSASETVATGANVLTF.

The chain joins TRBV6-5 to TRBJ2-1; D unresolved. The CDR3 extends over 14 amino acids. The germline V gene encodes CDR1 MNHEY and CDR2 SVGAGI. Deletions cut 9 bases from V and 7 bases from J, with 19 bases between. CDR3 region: CASWGWAMPNEQFF. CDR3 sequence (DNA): TGTGCCAGTTGGGGTTGGGCTATGCCAAATGAGCAGTTCTTC.

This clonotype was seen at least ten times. The CDR3 DNA follows: TGTGCCCACCAGCGGGAGGGCCTGTACGAGCAGTACTTC. It codes for CAHQREGLYEQYF. The chain links TRBV28 to TRBJ2-7; 10 bases are shared with TRBD2. The V gene end was trimmed by 11 bases and the J gene end by 4 bases; junction bases not matched to a gene: 8. CDR1 is MDHEN and CDR2 is SYDVKM in the germline V gene. The CDR3 contains 13 residues.

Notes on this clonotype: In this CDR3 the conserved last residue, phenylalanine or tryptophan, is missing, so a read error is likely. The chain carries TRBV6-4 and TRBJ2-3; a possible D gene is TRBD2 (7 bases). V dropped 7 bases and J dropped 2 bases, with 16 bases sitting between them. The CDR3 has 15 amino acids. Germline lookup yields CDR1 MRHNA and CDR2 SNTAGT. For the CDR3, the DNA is TGTGCCAGCAATGCTTCCCGGGGGGCCACAGATACGCAGTATCTT. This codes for CASNASRGATDTQYL.

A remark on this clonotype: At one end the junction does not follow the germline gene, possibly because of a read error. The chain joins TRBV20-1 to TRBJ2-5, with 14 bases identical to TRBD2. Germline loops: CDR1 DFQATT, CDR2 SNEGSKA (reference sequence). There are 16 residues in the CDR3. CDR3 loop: CDARDRLAGGQETQYF. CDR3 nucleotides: TGTGATGCTAGAGACCGACTAGCGGGAGGGCAAGAGACCCAGTACTTC.

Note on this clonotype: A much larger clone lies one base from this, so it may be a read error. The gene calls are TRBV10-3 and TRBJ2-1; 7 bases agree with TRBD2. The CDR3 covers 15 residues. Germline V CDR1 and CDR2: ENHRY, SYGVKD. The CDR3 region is CAISGSTSAYSEQFF. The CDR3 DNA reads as TGTGCCATCAGTGGGTCAACTAGCGCATACAGTGAGCAGTTCTTC.

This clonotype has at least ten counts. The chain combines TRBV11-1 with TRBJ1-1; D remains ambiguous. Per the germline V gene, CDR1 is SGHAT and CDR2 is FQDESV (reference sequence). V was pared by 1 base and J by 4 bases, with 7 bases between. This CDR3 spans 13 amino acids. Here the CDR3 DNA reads TGTGCCAGCAGCTTAGGGTCTCTCACTGAAGCTTTCTTT. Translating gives CASSLGSLTEAFF.

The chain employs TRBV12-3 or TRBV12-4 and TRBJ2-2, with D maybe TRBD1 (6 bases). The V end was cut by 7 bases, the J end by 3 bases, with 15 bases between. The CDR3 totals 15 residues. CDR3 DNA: TGTGCCAGCACCCTTAGGGGGTTGGACACCGGGGAGCTGTTTTTT. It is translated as CASTLRGLDTGELFF.

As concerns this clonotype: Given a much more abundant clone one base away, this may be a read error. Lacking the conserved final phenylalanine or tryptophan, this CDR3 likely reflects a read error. The CDR3 spells CASSGNSISVGNQPQHI. In DNA, the CDR3 is TGTGCCAGCAGTGGGAACTCCATCTCAGTAGGCAATCAGCCCCAGCATATT. V usage is TRBV2 and J usage is TRBJ1-5, with unresolved D. Trimming left V 4 bases short and J 2 bases short, with 18 bases between. Germline CDR1 and CDR2: SNHLY and FYNNEI. The CDR3 covers 17 residues.

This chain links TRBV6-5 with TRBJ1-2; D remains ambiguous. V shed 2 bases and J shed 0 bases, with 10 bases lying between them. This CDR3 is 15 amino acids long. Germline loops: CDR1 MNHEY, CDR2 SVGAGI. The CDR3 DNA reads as TGTGCCAGCAGTTACACCGACCGAACTAACTATGGCTACACCTTC. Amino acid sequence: CASSYTDRTNYGYTF.